A selection of T cell receptor beta chains follows, all from one sample in a study of identical twins. Each CDR3 protein gets one entry after TCRdb re-called the 5' RACE reads with MiXCR. The table has approximately 620,000 distinct CDR3 sequences, 8.6% seen once. This sample was shared with a second study, whose subject was yellow fever vaccine responses in identical twins.

The sample taken for sequencing was PBMCs. Every receptor here comes from a woman aged 18-29 years in good health. Each CDR3 is given with its conserved first and last residue. Each record gives: J gene, V gene, clone size, D gene, CDR3 protein, CDR3 DNA. The D gene is left open where the match is weak. A clone size is listed for some rows: how often the clone was seen (once, few, many), or a class if it is expanded.

TRBJ2-3,TRBV7-3,few,TRBD1,CASSFTGGPDTQYF,TGTGCCAGCAGCTTTACAGGGGGCCCAGATACGCAGTATTTT
TRBJ2-5,TRBV3-1,few,NA,CASSEAGRLGTQYF,TGTGCCAGCAGCGAAGCGGGTCGGTTGGGGACCCAGTACTTC
TRBJ2-7,TRBV20-1,many,TRBD2,CSAGETSGIWEQYF,TGCAGTGCGGGTGAGACTAGCGGGATTTGGGAGCAGTACTTC
TRBJ2-5,TRBV7-2,NA,NA,CASSSPSGTTGETQYF,TGTGCCAGCAGCTCCCCGTCCGGGACAACCGGGGAGACCCAGTACTTC
TRBJ1-5,TRBV3-1,few,NA,CASSQELSNQPQHF,TGTGCCAGCAGCCAAGAATTAAGCAATCAGCCCCAGCATTTT
TRBJ2-1,TRBV20-1,medium-sized,TRBD2,CSATTGTISNEQFF,TGCAGTGCTACCACCGGGACTATCTCCAATGAGCAGTTCTTC
TRBJ2-3,TRBV5-1,many,NA,CASSSGWVPSSTDTQYF,TGCGCCAGCAGCTCCGGTTGGGTACCTTCTAGCACAGATACGCAGTATTTT
TRBJ2-7,TRBV20-1,many,NA,CSAKDLNPYEQYF,TGCAGTGCTAAGGACCTAAACCCTTACGAGCAGTACTTC
TRBJ2-7,TRBV29-1,NA,TRBD1,CSVGQGRYEQYF,TGCAGCGTTGGACAGGGGAGGTACGAGCAGTACTTC
TRBJ1-1,TRBV27,few,NA,CASTSRGEGGGSTEAFF,TGTGCCAGCACCTCAAGGGGCGAGGGAGGGGGGAGCACTGAAGCTTTCTTT
TRBJ1-1,TRBV5-6,many,NA,CASSLGPPGTEAFF,TGTGCCAGCAGCCTCGGGCCCCCAGGGACTGAAGCTTTCTTT
TRBJ1-3,TRBV20-1,many,NA,CSAQGRGVGNTIYF,TGCAGTGCTCAAGGACGGGGGGTTGGAAACACCATATATTTT
TRBJ2-7,TRBV6-6,NA,NA,CASSYKDPYEQYF,TGTGCCAGCAGTTATAAGGATCCCTACGAGCAGTACTTC
TRBJ2-1,TRBV4-3,NA,TRBD1,CASSQELGTGGDEQFF,TGCGCCAGCAGCCAAGAACTTGGGACAGGGGGCGATGAGCAGTTCTTC